The rows below give T cell receptor beta chains drawn from one sample of a study of T-cell reconstitution after alpha-beta-depleted transplantation in children. MiXCR, run by TCRdb on the PCR reads, gives a single entry per CDR3 protein. This sample has roughly 500,000 distinct CDR3 sequences, with 12% found just once. Sample: PBMCs from the stem cell graft donor, taken from the stem cell graft. Receptors originate from a human donor who donated a stem cell graft to a child with combined immunodeficiency. Both conserved end residues are part of each CDR3. The D gene is left open where the match is weak. For some rows the clone size is stated as once, few or many, or as a class when expanded; others skip it.

j_call d_call clone_size v_call cdr3_nt cdr3_aa
TRBJ2-2 TRBD2 NA TRBV27 TGTGCCAGCAGTTTATGGCGGGGGGGGGCCGGGGAGCTGTTTTTT CASSLWRGGAGELFF
TRBJ2-7 TRBD2 many TRBV10-3 TGTGCCATCAGTGGGGCTAGCGGGAGGCCCCTTTACGAGCAGTACTTC CAISGASGRPLYEQYF
TRBJ2-2 TRBD2 many TRBV7-9 TGTGCCAGCAGCTTCACTAGCGGGAATACGAACACCGGGGAGCTGTTTTTT CASSFTSGNTNTGELFF
TRBJ2-2 NA few TRBV18 TGTGCCAGCTCACAGGGTGTGGACACCGGGGAGCTGTTTTTT CASSQGVDTGELFF
TRBJ2-1 NA many TRBV5-1 TGCGCCAGCAGGGGTGAAGCAGGCTCCTACAATGAGCAGTTCTTC CASRGEAGSYNEQFF
TRBJ2-6 TRBD2 few TRBV4-2 TGTGCCAGCAGCCCCTCGGGACTAGCGGGAGTTTCTGGGGCCAACGTCCTGACTTTC CASSPSGLAGVSGANVLTF
TRBJ1-1 TRBD1 NA TRBV29-1 TGCAGCGTTGCCGGACAGGTTCTTGAAGCTTTCTTT CSVAGQVLEAFF
TRBJ2-5 NA few TRBV11-3 TGTGCCAGCAGCCCCAGAATCAGACACCGTCAAGAGACCCAGTACTTC CASSPRIRHRQETQYF
TRBJ2-2 NA many TRBV6-5 TGTGCCAGCAGTTACCCCAGGTCAGGGACCGGGGAGCTGTTTTTT CASSYPRSGTGELFF
TRBJ2-5 NA NA TRBV5-1 TGCGCCAGCAAGGGTACGGGTTTAGAGACCCAGTACTTC CASKGTGLETQYF
TRBJ2-1 NA many TRBV24-1 TGTGCCACCAGTGATTCCTACAATGAGCAGTTCTTC CATSDSYNEQFF
TRBJ2-1 TRBD2 few TRBV13 TGTGCCAGCAGCCCATGGACTAGCGGAGGGTACAATGAGCAGTTCTTC CASSPWTSGGYNEQFF
TRBJ2-1 NA many TRBV7-9 TGTGCCAGCAGCTCCATAGGTGGTGAGCAGTTCTTC CASSSIGGEQFF
TRBJ2-3 TRBD2 few TRBV3-1 TGTGCCAGCAGCCAAGATAAACTAGCGGGGGCGTCTAGCACAGATACGCAGTATTTT CASSQDKLAGASSTDTQYF
TRBJ2-7 NA NA TRBV6-1 TGTGCCACCAACCCGCTAGGGACATACTACGAGCAGTACTTC CATNPLGTYYEQYF
TRBJ2-5 TRBD1 few TRBV7-9 TGTGCCAGCAGAAGGACAGGGGGTGGAGAGACCCAGTACTTC CASRRTGGGETQYF
TRBJ2-1 NA many TRBV18 TGTGCCAGCTCACCGATGAATGAGCAGTTCTTC CASSPMNEQFF
TRBJ2-1 NA many TRBV30 TGTGCCTGGAGTAACATCCCAAGTTGGTTCTTC CAWSNIPSWFF
TRBJ1-3 NA few TRBV4-2 TGTGCCAGCAGCCAAGACGTATCTGGAAACACCATATATTTT CASSQDVSGNTIYF
TRBJ2-5 TRBD1 few TRBV29-1 TGCAGCGTTTGGGGGGGTAACAGGGGGCTCCACGGAAAAGAGACCCAGTACTTC CSVWGGNRGLHGKETQYF
TRBJ1-4 NA few TRBV6-2/TRBV6-3 TGTGCCAGCAGTTCGGACCTTAATGAAAAACTGTTTTTT CASSSDLNEKLFF
TRBJ2-1 NA NA TRBV9 TGTGCCAGCAGCGGCGAGGTTGCTGAGCAGTTCTTC CASSGEVAEQFF
TRBJ2-2 NA NA TRBV11-2 TGTGCCAGCAGCTTAGCGCGCTGGGTGAACACCGGGGAGCTGTTTTTT CASSLARWVNTGELFF
TRBJ2-1 NA few TRBV5-4 TGTGCCAGCAGCTTGTCCCCGGTGTCCTACAATGAGCAGTTCTTC CASSLSPVSYNEQFF
TRBJ2-1 NA NA TRBV12-3/TRBV12-4 TGTGCCAGCAGTTTTGGGGGCATCGATGAGCAGTTCTTC CASSFGGIDEQFF
TRBJ2-3 NA few TRBV5-1 TGCGCCAGCAGCTTGGGTAGCGACCCAAGCACAGATACGCAGTATTTT CASSLGSDPSTDTQYF
TRBJ1-1 NA many TRBV28 TGTGCCAGCAGTCACTCCTTGGTCGCCGCTGAAGCTTTCTTT CASSHSLVAAEAFF
TRBJ2-5 NA many TRBV12-3/TRBV12-4 TGTGCCAGCAGTTTAAGTGCTATCCAAGAGACCCAGTACTTC CASSLSAIQETQYF
TRBJ1-1 TRBD1 NA TRBV20-1 TGCAGTGTCCCCTCCGGGACAGGGGTCACTGAAGCTTTCTTT CSVPSGTGVTEAFF
TRBJ2-1 NA NA TRBV29-1 TGCAGCCCGTGGTTAGACGAAACCTACAATGAGCAGTTCTTC CSPWLDETYNEQFF
TRBJ1-5 NA few TRBV28 TGTGCCAGCAGTCGACTGGAGGTGGGAGGGCAGCCCCAGCATTTT CASSRLEVGGQPQHF
TRBJ2-1 TRBD2 few TRBV10-3 TGTGCCATCAGTGAGTCGCGCGGGAGCCCCAGCAATGAGCAGTTCTTC CAISESRGSPSNEQFF
TRBJ2-1 TRBD2 NA TRBV12-3/TRBV12-4 TGTGCCAGCGCTAAGCGGGAGGGAGATGAGCAGTTCTTC CASAKREGDEQFF
TRBJ2-7 NA NA TRBV12-3/TRBV12-4 TGTGCCAGCAGTGACTCGCTCCTCTCCTACGAGCAGTACTTC CASSDSLLSYEQYF
TRBJ2-3 TRBD1 few TRBV7-3 TGTGCCAGCAGCACAGGGGGCTGGAGAGATACGCAGTATTTT CASSTGGWRDTQYF
TRBJ1-1 NA NA TRBV6-1 TGTGCCAGCAATGTACGGCTCGACGGGACTGAAGCTTTCTTT CASNVRLDGTEAFF
TRBJ2-2 NA NA TRBV29-1 TGCAGCGGCTTGGACGGGAACACCGGGGAGCTGTTTTTT CSGLDGNTGELFF
TRBJ2-3 TRBD2 many TRBV5-1 TGCGCCAGCAGCGGGGGAACTAGCGGGGTCACAGATACGCAGTATTTT CASSGGTSGVTDTQYF
TRBJ2-7 NA many TRBV12-3/TRBV12-4 TGTGCCAGCAGTTCGACTCCATACGAGCAGTACTTC CASSSTPYEQYF
TRBJ2-5 NA NA TRBV5-1 TGCGCCAGCAGGGCAGGGGTCCAAGAGACCCAGTACTTC CASRAGVQETQYF
TRBJ1-3 NA NA TRBV20-1 TGCAGTGCTAGAAGGGCAGGGTTTGGAAACACCATATATTTT CSARRAGFGNTIYF
TRBJ1-6 NA few TRBV4-3 TGCGCCAGCAGCCAAGGGGGGCTAAACCCTTCACCCCTCCACTTT CASSQGGLNPSPLHF
TRBJ2-1 TRBD2 many TRBV5-1 TGCGCCAGCAGCCCCGGGACTAGTGCCTACAATGAGCAGTTCTTC CASSPGTSAYNEQFF
TRBJ2-1 NA many TRBV12-3/TRBV12-4 TGTGCCAGCAGCTTGGTCTACAATGAGCAGTTCTTC CASSLVYNEQFF
TRBJ2-1 NA many TRBV20-1 TGCAGTGCTAGAGCCAAGGACTACCTTACCCTCAATGAGCAGTTCTTC CSARAKDYLTLNEQFF
TRBJ2-3 NA many TRBV18 TGTGCCAGCTCCCCGAGGGGACGCCTTAGCACAGATACGCAGTATTTT CASSPRGRLSTDTQYF
TRBJ2-1 NA NA TRBV6-1 TGTGCCAGCAGTGGGGGGACGGCGCCAATTTACAATGAGCAGTTCTTC CASSGGTAPIYNEQFF
TRBJ1-2 NA many TRBV7-2 TGTGCCAGCAGCTTGTCCGACCAATATGGCTACACCTTC CASSLSDQYGYTF